The table lists the clone carrying this T cell receptor beta chain with many counts. The target antigen is unknown. The data are from a study of human T cells and chemical hapten exposure. CDR3 length equals 13 residues. Germline assignment: CDR1 SEHNR and CDR2 FQNEAQ (reference sequence). V dropped 1 base and J dropped 1 base, with 4 bases sitting between them. Study-level findings and limits: Once DPC sensitization occurred, TCRs above 1 in 1000 frequency showed no change.

Indicated time point: healthy volunteer bleed at 6 weeks. It was from unfractionated whole blood that total RNA was extracted. Using its own MiXCR run on the RACE reads, TCRdb lists one record per CDR3 protein. The repertoire holds tens of thousands of distinct CDR3 sequences, with around 5.5% as singletons. V and J are TRBV7-9 and TRBJ2-5; D remains ambiguous. Sequenced sample: whole blood. The TCR was taken from a human donor in good health. Some clones in this sample may be carry-over from other donors' samples. As DNA, the CDR3 is TGTGCCAGCAGCTTAGGCGGCCAAGAGACCCAGTACTTC. Its protein is CASSLGGQETQYF.